One and the same sample provided the 13 T cell receptor beta chains below, sequenced in a study of T cells expressing NK-cell markers. TCRdb re-called the 5' RACE reads and catalogs CDR3 proteins one per entry, DNA excluded. The sample features roughly 350,000 distinct CDR3 sequences, with under 6.5% in its top ten. The sequencing input was blood T cells: a sorted CD56 or NKG2C T cell subset, CD4+ or CD8+ T cells, or bulk PBMC T cells (not recorded which). The receptors stem from a man aged 18-70 years in good health.

The V and J genes are TRBV9 and TRBJ2-1; lacking DNA, the TRBD2 call made by TCRdb goes unchecked. CDR1 and CDR2 (germline): SGDLS, YYNGEE. The CDR3 sequence is 15 residues long. CDR3: CASSLGLAGYNEQFF.

The chain is built from TRBV6-1 and TRBJ2-7; absent DNA, TCRdb's TRBD1 call cannot be checked. The CDR3 contains 15 residues. The germline gives CDR1 MNHNS, CDR2 SASEGT. CDR3 in amino acids: CASSKDRRVTYEQYF.

CDR3 protein: CASSPRPRDSEPSSYNEQFF. V is TRBV11-1 and J is TRBJ2-1; TCRdb's D gene call, TRBD1, goes unchecked for lack of DNA. The CDR3 is made up of 20 amino acids. CDR1 and CDR2 (germline): SGHAT, FQDESV (reference sequence).

This chain uses TRBV29-1 with TRBJ1-2; TCRdb's D call, TRBD1, is unchecked because there is no DNA. The length of the CDR3 is 12 residues. Germline CDR1 SQVTM, CDR2 ANQGSEA. CDR3 residues: CSARTGESGYTF.

V gene TRBV20-1 combines with J gene TRBJ2-2; TCRdb's assignment of TRBD2 cannot be checked, as there is no DNA. CDR3 length: 17 residues. Per the germline V gene, CDR1 is DFQATT and CDR2 is SNEGSKA (reference sequence). The CDR3: CSARGTSGIANTGELFF.

The J gene is TRBJ2-2, the V gene TRBV7-3; TCRdb returns TRBD1, unconfirmable since there is no DNA. Germline V gene data show CDR1 as SGHTA and CDR2 as FQGTGA. The CDR3 covers 14 residues. This CDR3 is CASSLISPGGELFF.

V is TRBV9 and J is TRBJ2-7; the D call of TRBD2 rests on TCRdb alone, since no DNA is present to check it. CDR1 and CDR2 from the germline V gene are SGDLS and YYNGEE. This CDR3 is built from 13 residues. CDR3 residues: CASSVVSSGEQYF.

The chain uses TRBV7-8 and TRBJ2-1; as DNA is missing, the TRBD2 call by TCRdb cannot be tested. The CDR3 length is 14 residues. Germline V CDR1 and CDR2: SGHVS, FQNEAQ. CDR3 region: CASSLVSGDNEQFF.

The rearrangement links TRBV12-3 or TRBV12-4 to TRBJ2-3. This CDR3 is built from 14 residues. The CDR3 sequence is CASIQRGGTDTQYF.

This sequence joins TRBV6-1 and TRBJ2-7; lacking DNA, the TRBD1 call made by TCRdb goes unchecked. CDR3 length equals 14 residues. Per the germline V gene, CDR1 is MNHNS and CDR2 is SASEGT. This CDR3 is CASSAPRRGDEQYF.

V gene TRBV11-2 combines with J gene TRBJ2-1; TCRdb returns TRBD1, unconfirmable since there is no DNA. Germline loops: CDR1 SGHAT, CDR2 FQNNGV. The length of the CDR3 is 15 residues. The CDR3 sequence: CASSVYRGRNNEQFF.

V is TRBV9 and J is TRBJ2-3; TCRdb's assignment of TRBD2 cannot be checked, as there is no DNA. Germline V gene sequence: CDR1 SGDLS, CDR2 YYNGEE. CDR3 length: 18 residues. The CDR3 here is CASSVSGGGPQGTDTQYF.

The rearrangement links TRBV7-2 to TRBJ1-1; checking the TCRdb D call of TRBD1 is not possible without DNA. This CDR3 is built from 12 residues. Germline V gives CDR1 SGHTA, CDR2 FQGNSA. CDR3 in amino acids: CASSRTGGQTFF.